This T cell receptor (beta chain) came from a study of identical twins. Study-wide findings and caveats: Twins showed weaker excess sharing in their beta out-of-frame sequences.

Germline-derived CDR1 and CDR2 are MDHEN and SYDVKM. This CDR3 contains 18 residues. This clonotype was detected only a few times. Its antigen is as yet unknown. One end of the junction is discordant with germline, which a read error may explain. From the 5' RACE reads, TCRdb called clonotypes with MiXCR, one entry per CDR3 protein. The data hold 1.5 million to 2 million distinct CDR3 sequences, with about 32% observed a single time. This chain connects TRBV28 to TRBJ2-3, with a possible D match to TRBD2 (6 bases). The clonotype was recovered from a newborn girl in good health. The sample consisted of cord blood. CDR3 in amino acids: CASSLQSLLKTSIDTQYF. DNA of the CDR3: TGTGCCAGCAGTTTACAAAGCTTACTGAAAACTAGCATAGATACGCAGTATTTT.